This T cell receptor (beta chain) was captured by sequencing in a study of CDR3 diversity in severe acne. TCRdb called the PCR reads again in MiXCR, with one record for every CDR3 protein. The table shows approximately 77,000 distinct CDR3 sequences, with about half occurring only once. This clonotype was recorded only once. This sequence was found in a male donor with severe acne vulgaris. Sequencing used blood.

The CDR3 here is CASRIYTGELFF. The CDR3 bases are TGTGCCAGTAGGATCTACACCGGGGAGCTGTTTTTT. V and J are TRBV19 and TRBJ2-2; D gene unclear. The germline V gene encodes CDR1 LNHDA and CDR2 SQIVND (reference sequence). V lost 6 bases and J 3 bases, leaving 5 bases between the germline ends. The CDR3 runs 12 residues. Supplemented by reference TRBV19 and TRBJ2-2, the full variable domain reads DGGITQSPKYLFRKEGQNVTLSCEQNLNHDAMYWYRQDPGQGLRLIYYSQIVNDFQKGDIAEGYSVSREKKESFPLTVTSAQKNPTAFYLCASRIYTGELFFGEGSRLTVL.